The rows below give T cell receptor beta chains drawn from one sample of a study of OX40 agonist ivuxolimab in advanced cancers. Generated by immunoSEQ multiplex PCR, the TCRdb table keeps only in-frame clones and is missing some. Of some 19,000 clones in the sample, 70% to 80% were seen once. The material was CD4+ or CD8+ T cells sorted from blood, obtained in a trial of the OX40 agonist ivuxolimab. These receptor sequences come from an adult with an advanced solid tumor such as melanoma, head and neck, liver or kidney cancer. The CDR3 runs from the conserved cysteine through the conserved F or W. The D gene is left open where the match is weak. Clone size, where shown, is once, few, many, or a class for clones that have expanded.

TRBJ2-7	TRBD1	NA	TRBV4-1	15	CASHVGQGFSYEQYF	TGCGCCAGCCATGTGGGACAGGGGTTTTCCTACGAGCAGTACTTC
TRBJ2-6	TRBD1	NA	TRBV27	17	CASSLFGTGTGANVLTF	TGTGCCAGCAGTTTATTTGGGACAGGGACTGGGGCCAACGTCCTGACTTTC
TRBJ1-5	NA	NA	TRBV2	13	CASGAFSNQPQHF	TGTGCCAGCGGGGCCTTTAGCAATCAGCCCCAGCATTTT
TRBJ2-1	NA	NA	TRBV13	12	CASSVDGDEQFF	TGTGCCAGCAGCGTAGACGGCGATGAGCAGTTCTTC
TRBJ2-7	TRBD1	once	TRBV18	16	CASSPRGQGGSYEQYF	TGTGCCAGCTCCCCCCGAGGACAGGGCGGGTCCTACGAGCAGTACTTC
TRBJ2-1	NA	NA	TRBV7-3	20	CASSSPPPGAGDDKNNEQFF	TGTGCCAGCAGCTCTCCCCCACCAGGAGCGGGCGATGACAAGAACAATGAGCAGTTCTTC
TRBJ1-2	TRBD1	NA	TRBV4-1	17	CASSQDHGTGGFYGYTF	TGCGCCAGCAGCCAAGATCACGGGACAGGGGGATTCTATGGCTACACCTTC
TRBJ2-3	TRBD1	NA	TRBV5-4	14	CASSADRVTDTQYF	TGTGCCAGCAGTGCGGACAGGGTGACAGATACGCAGTATTTT
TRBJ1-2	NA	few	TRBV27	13	CASSLPGNYGYTF	TGTGCCAGCAGTTTGCCAGGGAACTATGGCTACACCTTC
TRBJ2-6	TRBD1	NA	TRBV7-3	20	CASSLTGTGATLTGANVLTF	TGTGCCAGCAGCTTAACGGGGACAGGGGCAACATTAACTGGGGCCAACGTCCTGACTTTC
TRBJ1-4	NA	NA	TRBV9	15	CASSVSPVSNEKLFF	TGTGCCAGCAGCGTGAGTCCCGTTAGTAATGAAAAACTGTTTTTT
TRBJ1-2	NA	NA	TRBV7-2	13	CASSLGGRWGYTF	TGTGCCAGCAGCTTAGGTGGAAGATGGGGCTACACCTTC
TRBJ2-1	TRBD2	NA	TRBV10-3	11	CASGEGLEQFF	TGTGCCTCGGGGGAGGGACTTGAGCAGTTCTTC
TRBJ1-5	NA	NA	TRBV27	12	CASSLPGRPQHF	TGTGCCAGCAGTCTCCCCGGTAGGCCCCAGCATTTT
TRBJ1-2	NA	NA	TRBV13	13	CASRAFSNYGYTF	TGTGCCAGCAGAGCCTTTTCCAACTATGGCTACACCTTC
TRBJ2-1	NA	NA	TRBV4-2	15	CASSQEFRLANEQFF	TGTGCCAGCAGCCAAGAGTTTCGGCTTGCTAATGAGCAGTTCTTC
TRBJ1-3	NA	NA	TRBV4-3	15	CASSQIRRPGNTIYF	TGCGCCAGCAGCCAAATTCGGCGCCCTGGAAACACCATATATTTT
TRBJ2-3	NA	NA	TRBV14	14	CASSLYEGSRTQYF	TGTGCCAGCAGCCTCTATGAGGGGAGTAGAACGCAGTATTTT
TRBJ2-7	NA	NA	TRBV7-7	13	CASSPSEPYEQYF	TGTGCTAGCAGCCCGTCCGAACCCTACGAGCAGTACTTC
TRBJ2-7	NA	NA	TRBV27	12	CASYRDPYEQYF	TGTGCCAGCTACAGGGATCCCTACGAGCAGTACTTC
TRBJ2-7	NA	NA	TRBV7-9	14	CASSGGPSSYEQYF	TGTGCCAGCAGCGGGGGTCCCAGCTCCTACGAGCAGTACTTC
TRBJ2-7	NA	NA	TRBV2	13	CASNRRGFYEQYF	TGTGCCAGCAACCGTCGGGGGTTTTACGAGCAGTACTTC
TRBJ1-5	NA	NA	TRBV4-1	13	CASSQGQNQPQHF	TGCGCCAGCAGCCAGGGTCAAAATCAGCCCCAGCATTTT
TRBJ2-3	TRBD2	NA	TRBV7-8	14	CASSSERGTDTQYF	TGTGCCAGCAGCTCAGAGCGGGGGACAGATACGCAGTATTTT
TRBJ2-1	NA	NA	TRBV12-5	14	CASGFPDGYNEQFF	TGTGCTAGTGGTTTTCCGGACGGTTACAATGAGCAGTTCTTC
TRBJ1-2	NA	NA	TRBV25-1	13	CASSASGRYGYTF	TGTGCCAGCAGTGCTTCAGGGCGGTATGGCTACACCTTC
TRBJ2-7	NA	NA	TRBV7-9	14	CASSPPESFGEQYF	TGTGCCAGCAGCCCGCCGGAATCCTTCGGGGAGCAGTACTTC
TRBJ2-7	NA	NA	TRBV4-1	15	CASSHAPQGIYEQYF	TGCGCCAGCAGCCACGCCCCTCAGGGAATCTACGAGCAGTACTTC
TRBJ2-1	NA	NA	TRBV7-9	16	CASSLLWGAAYNEQFF	TGTGCCAGCAGCTTATTATGGGGGGCGGCCTACAATGAGCAGTTCTTC
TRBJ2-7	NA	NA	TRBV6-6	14	CASSFDRSSYEQYF	TGTGCCAGCAGTTTTGACAGGAGCTCCTACGAGCAGTACTTC
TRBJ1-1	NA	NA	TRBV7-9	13	CASSLVGEYEAFF	TGTGCCAGCAGCTTAGTAGGGGAATATGAAGCTTTCTTT